Following are 2 T cell receptor beta chains from one sample sequenced in a study of blood T cell repertoires in COVID-19. Assay: immunoSEQ multiplex PCR; the TCRdb copy retains only in-frame clones and omits some. Of about 91,000 clones listed, roughly three quarters are singletons. The sample comprised peripheral blood. The receptors shown here come from a woman at least 80 years old with acute or convalescent COVID-19.

This clone was found once. The chain combines TRBV5-6 with TRBJ2-5; a possible D gene is TRBD1 (6 bases). The CDR3 length is 14 residues. V lost 3 bases and J lost 2, with 11 bases in between. Per germline, CDR1 SGHDT and CDR2 YYEEEE. In DNA, the CDR3 is TGTGCCAGCAGCTACCAACAGGGACAAGAGACCCAGTACTTC. Its protein product is CASSYQQGQETQYF.

The chain is built from TRBV7-2 and TRBJ2-7, with D perhaps matching TRBD1 (6 bases). Deletions cut 2 bases from V and 2 bases from J, with 13 bases between. Germline V CDR1 and CDR2: SGHTA, FQGNSA. This CDR3 spans 15 amino acids. The CDR3 region is CASSLPAGDPYEQYF. CDR3 sequence (DNA): TGTGCCAGCAGCTTACCAGCAGGGGATCCCTACGAGCAGTACTTC.